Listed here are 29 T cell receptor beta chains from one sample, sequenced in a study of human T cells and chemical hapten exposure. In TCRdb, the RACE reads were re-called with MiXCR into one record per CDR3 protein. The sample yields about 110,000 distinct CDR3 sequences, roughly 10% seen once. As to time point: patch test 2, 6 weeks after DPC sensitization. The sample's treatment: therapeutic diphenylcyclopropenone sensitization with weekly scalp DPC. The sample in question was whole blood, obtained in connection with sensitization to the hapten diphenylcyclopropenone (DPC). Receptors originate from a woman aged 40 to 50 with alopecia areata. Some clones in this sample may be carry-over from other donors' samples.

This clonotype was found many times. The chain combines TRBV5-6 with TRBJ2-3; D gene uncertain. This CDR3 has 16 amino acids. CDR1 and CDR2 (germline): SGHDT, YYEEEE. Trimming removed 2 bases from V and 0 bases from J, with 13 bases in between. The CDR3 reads CASSLGVGPSTDTQYF. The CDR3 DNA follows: TGTGCCAGCAGCTTAGGTGTAGGGCCAAGCACAGATACGCAGTATTTT. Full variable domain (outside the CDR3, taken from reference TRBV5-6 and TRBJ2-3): DAGVTQSPTHLIKTRGQQVTLRCSPKSGHDTVSWYQQALGQGPQFIFQYYEEEERQRGNFPDRFSGHQFPNYSSELNVNALLLGDSALYLCASSLGVGPSTDTQYFGPGTRLTVL.

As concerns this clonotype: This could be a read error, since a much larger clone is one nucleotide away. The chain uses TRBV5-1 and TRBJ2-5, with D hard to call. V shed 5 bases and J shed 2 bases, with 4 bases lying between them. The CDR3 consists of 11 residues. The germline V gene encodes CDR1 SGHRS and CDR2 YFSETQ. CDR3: CASRQQETQYF. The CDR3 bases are TGCGCCAGCAGACAACAAGAGACCCAGTACTTC.

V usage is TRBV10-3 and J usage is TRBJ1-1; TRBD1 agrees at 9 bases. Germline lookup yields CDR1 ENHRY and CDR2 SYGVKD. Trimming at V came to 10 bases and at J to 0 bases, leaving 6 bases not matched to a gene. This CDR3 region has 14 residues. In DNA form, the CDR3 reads TGTGCCACCCCGGGGACAGGGATGAACACTGAAGCTTTCTTT. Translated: CATPGTGMNTEAFF.

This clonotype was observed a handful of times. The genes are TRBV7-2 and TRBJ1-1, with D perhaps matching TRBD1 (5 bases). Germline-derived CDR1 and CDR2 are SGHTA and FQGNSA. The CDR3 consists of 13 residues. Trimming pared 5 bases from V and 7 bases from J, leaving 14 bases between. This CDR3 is CASSNYWGIEAFF. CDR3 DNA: TGTGCCAGCAGCAATTATTGGGGGATTGAAGCTTTCTTT.

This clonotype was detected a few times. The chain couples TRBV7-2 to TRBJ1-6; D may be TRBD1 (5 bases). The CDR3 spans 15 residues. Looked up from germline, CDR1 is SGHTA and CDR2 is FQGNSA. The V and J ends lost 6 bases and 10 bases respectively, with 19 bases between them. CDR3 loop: CASSLRPGLGSPLHF. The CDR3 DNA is TGTGCCAGCAGTCTCCGCCCAGGGCTGGGGTCACCCCTCCACTTT.

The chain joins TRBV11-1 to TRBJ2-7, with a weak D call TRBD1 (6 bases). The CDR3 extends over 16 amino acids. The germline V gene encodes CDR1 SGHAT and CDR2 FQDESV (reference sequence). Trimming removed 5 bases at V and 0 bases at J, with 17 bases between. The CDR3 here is CASSQEEDRLSYEQYF. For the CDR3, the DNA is TGTGCCAGCAGCCAGGAGGAGGACAGACTCTCCTACGAGCAGTACTTC.

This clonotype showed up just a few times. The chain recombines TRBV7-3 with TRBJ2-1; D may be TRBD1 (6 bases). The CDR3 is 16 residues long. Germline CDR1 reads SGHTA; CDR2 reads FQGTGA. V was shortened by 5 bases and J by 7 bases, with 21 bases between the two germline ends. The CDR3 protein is CASSPGDPARDNEQFF. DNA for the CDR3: TGTGCCAGCAGCCCAGGGGACCCAGCCCGGGATAATGAGCAGTTCTTC.

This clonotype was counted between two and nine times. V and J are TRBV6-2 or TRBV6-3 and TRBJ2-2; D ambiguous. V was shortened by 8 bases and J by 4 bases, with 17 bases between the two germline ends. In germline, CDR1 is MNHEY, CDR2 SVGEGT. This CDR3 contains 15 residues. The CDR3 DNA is TGTGCCAGCCTCATGGCCGGTTTTTCCACCGGGGAGCTGTTTTTT. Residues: CASLMAGFSTGELFF.

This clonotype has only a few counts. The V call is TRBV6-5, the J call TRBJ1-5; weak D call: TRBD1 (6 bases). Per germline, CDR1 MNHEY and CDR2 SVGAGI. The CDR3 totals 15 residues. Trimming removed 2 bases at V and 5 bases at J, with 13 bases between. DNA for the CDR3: TGTGCCAGCAGTTACAACGGACAGAAACATCAGCCCCAGCATTTT. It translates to CASSYNGQKHQPQHF.

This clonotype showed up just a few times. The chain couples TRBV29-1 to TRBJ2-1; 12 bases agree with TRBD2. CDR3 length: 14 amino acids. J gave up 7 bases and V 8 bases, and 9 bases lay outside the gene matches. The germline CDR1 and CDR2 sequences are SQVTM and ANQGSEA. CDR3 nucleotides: TGCAGCTGCGAAGGACTAGCGGGAAGGAATGAGCAGTTCTTC. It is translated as CSCEGLAGRNEQFF.

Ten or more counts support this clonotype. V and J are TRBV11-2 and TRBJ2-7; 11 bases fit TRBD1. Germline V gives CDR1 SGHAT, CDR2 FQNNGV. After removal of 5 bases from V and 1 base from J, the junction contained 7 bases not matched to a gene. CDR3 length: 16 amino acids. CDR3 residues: CASSPRWDRGSYEQYF. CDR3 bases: TGTGCCAGCAGCCCCAGATGGGACAGGGGGTCCTACGAGCAGTACTTC.

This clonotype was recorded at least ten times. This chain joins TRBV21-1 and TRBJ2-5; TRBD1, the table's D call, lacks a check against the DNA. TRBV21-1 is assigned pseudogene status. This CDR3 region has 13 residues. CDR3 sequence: CASRTGTEETQYF. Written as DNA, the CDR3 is TGTGCCAGCAGGACCGGGACAGAAGAGACCCAGTACTTC.

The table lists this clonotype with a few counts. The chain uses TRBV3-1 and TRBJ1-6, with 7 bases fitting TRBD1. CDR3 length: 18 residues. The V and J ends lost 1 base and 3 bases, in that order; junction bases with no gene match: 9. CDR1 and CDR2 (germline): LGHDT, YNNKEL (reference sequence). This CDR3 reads CASSQGVDGQDYNSPLHF. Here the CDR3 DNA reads TGTGCCAGCAGCCAAGGGGTCGACGGACAGGACTATAATTCACCCCTCCACTTT.

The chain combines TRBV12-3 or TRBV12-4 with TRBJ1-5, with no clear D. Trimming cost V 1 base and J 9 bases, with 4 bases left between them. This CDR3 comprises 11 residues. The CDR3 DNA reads TGTGCCAGCAGTTTAGGACTGCCCCAGCATTTT. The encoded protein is CASSLGLPQHF.

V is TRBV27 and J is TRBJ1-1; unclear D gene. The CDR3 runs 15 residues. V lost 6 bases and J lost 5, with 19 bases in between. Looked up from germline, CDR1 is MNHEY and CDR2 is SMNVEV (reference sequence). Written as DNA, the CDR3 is TGTGCCAGCAGCCCTCTCAGGAGCCTGATTACTGAAGCTTTCTTT. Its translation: CASSPLRSLITEAFF.

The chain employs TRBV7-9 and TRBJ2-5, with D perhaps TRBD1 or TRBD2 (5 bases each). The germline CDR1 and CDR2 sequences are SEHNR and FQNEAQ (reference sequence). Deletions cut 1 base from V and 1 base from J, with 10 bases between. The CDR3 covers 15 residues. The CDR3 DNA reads TGTGCCAGCAGCTTAGGGGGACCGCTCCAAGAGACCCAGTACTTC. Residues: CASSLGGPLQETQYF.

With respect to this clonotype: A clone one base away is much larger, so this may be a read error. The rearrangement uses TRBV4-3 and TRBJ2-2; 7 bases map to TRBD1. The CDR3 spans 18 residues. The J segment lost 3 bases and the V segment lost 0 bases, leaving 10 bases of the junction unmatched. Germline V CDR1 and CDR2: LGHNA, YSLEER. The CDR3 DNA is TGCGCCAGCAGCCAAGATCTGGGGGCAGGGGGAGACACCGGGGAGCTGTTTTTT. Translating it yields CASSQDLGAGGDTGELFF.

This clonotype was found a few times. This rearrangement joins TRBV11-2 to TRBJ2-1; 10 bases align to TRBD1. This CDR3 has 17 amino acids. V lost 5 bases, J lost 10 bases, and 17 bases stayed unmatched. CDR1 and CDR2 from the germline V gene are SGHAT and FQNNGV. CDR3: CASSPRFGTGDSNEQFF. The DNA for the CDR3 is TGTGCCAGCAGCCCTAGATTCGGGACAGGGGATAGTAACGAGCAGTTCTTC.

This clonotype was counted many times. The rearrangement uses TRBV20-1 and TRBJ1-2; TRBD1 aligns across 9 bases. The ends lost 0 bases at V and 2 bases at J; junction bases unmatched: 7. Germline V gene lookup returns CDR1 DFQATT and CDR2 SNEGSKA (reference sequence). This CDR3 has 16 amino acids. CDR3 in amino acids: CSAREQRTGANYGYTF. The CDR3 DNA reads TGCAGTGCTAGAGAACAAAGGACAGGGGCGAACTATGGCTACACCTTC.

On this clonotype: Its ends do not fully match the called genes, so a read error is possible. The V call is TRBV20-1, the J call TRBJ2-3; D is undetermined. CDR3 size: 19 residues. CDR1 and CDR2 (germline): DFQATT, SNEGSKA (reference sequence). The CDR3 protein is CTASRGGPRPNRPVDTQYF. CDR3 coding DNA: TGCACTGCTAGTCGCGGCGGCCCCCGTCCTAACCGCCCAGTAGATACGCAGTATTTT.

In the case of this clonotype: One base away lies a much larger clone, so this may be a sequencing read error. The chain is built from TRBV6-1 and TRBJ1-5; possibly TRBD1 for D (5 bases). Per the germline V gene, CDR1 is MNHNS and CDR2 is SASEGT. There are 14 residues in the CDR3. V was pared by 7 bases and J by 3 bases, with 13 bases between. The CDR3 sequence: CASKEGFVNQPQHF. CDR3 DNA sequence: TGTGCCAGCAAGGAGGGGTTCGTCAATCAGCCCCAGCATTTT.

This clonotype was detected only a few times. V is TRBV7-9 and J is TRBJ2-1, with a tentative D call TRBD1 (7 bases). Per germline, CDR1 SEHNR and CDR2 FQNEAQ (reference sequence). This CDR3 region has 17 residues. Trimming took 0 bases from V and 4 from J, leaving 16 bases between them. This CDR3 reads CASSLAGGDRRYNEQFF. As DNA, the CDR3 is TGTGCCAGCAGCTTAGCAGGAGGGGACAGAAGATACAATGAGCAGTTCTTC.

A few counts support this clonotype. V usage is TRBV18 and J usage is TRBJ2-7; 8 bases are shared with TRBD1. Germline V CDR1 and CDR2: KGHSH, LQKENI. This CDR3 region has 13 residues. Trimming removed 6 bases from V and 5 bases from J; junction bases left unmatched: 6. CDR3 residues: CASSGQGSDEQYF. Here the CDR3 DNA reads TGTGCCAGCTCCGGACAGGGCAGCGACGAGCAGTACTTC.

DNA for the CDR3: TGTGCCAGCAGTGAAGCAGGAATAGGCACAGATACGCAGTATTTT. Protein: CASSEAGIGTDTQYF. The chain couples TRBV2 to TRBJ2-3; D remains ambiguous. Trimming left V 0 bases short and J 1 base short, with 8 bases between. CDR3 length: 15 residues. Germline CDR1 is SNHLY and CDR2 is FYNNEI.

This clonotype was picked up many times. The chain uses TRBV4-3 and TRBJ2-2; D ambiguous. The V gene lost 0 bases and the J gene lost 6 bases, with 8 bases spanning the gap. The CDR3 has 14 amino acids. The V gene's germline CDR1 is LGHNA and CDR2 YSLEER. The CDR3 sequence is CASSQDLSPGELFF. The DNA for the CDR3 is TGCGCCAGCAGCCAAGATCTATCCCCCGGGGAGCTGTTTTTT.

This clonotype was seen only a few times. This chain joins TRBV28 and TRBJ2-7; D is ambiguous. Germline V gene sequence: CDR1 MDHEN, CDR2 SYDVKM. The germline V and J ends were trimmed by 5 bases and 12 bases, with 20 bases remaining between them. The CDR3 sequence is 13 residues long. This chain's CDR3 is CASSGRDIRGWYF. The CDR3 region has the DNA TGTGCCAGCAGTGGAAGAGATATCCGCGGTTGGTACTTC.

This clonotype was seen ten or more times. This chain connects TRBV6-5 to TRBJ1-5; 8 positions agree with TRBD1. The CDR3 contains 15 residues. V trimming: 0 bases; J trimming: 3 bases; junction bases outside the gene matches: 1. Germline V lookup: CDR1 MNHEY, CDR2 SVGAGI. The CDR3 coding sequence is TGTGCCAGCAGTTACTCGACAGGGGACAATCAGCCCCAGCATTTT. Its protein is CASSYSTGDNQPQHF.

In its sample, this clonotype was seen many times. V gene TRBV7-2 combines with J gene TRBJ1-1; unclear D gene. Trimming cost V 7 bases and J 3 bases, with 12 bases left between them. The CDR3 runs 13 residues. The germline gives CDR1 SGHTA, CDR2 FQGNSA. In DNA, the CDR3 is TGTGCCAGCAACGTATCCCCCGACACTGAAGCTTTCTTT. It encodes CASNVSPDTEAFF.

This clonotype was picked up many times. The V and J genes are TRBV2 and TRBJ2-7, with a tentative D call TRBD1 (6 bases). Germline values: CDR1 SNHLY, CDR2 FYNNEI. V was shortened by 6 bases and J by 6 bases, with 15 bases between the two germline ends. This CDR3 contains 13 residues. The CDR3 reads CASSQNRVGEQYF. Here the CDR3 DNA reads TGTGCCAGCAGCCAAAACAGGGTCGGCGAGCAGTACTTC.